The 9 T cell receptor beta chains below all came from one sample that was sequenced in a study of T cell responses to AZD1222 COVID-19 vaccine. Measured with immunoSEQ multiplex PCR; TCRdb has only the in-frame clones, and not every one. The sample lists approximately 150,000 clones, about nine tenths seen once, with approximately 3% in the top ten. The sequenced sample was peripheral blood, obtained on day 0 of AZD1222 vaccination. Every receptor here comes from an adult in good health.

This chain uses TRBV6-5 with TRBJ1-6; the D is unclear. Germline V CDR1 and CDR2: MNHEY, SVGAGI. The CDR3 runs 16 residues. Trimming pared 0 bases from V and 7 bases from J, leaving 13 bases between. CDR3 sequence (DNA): TGTGCCAGCAGTTACTCGTCCGGGCTTGGGAATTCACCCCTCCACTTT. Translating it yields CASSYSSGLGNSPLHF.

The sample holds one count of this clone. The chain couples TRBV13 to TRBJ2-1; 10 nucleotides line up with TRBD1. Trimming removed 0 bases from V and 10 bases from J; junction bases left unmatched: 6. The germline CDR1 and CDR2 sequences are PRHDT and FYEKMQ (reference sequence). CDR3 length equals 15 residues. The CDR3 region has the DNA TGTGCCAGCAGCTTAGGGTGGGACAGGGGACCCGAGCAGTTCTTC. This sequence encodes CASSLGWDRGPEQFF.

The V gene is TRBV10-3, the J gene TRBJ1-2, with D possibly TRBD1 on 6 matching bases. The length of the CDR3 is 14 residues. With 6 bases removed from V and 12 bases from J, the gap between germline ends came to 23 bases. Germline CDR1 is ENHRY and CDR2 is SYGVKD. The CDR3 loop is CAISGNRGTTKDTF. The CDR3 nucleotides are TGTGCCATCAGCGGAAATAGGGGGACAACTAAAGACACCTTC.

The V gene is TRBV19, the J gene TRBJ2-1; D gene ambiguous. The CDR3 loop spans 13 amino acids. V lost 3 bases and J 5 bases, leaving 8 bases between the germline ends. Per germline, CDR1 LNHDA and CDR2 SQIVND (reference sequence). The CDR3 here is CASSIGTDNEQFF. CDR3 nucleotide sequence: TGTGCCAGTAGTATCGGCACCGACAATGAGCAGTTCTTC.

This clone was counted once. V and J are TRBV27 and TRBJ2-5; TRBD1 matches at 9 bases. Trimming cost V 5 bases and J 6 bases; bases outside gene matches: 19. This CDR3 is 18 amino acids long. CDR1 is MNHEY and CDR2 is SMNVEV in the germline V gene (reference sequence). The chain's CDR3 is CASSRTPTGGGLLKTQYF. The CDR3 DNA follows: TGTGCCAGCAGTCGCACCCCGACAGGGGGGGGGTTGTTAAAGACCCAGTACTTC.

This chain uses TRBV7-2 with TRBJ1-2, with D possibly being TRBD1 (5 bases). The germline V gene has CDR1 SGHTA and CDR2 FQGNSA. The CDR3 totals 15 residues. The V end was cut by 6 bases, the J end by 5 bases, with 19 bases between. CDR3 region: CASRSTAGLGYGYTF. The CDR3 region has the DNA TGTGCCAGCAGATCCACGGCAGGGTTAGGGTATGGCTACACCTTC.

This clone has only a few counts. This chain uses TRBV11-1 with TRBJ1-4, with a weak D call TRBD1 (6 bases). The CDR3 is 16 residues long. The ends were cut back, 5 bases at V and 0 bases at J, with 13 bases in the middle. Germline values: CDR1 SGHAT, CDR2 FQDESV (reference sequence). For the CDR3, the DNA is TGTGCCAGCAGCCGTGGACAGACCTCAACTAATGAAAAACTGTTTTTT. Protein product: CASSRGQTSTNEKLFF.

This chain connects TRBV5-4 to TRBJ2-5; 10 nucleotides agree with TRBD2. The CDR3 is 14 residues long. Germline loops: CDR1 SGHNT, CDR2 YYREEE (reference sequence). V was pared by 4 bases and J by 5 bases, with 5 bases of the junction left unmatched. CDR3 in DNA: TGTGCCAGCAGCGTTCCTAGCGGGGGTGAGACCCAGTACTTC. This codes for CASSVPSGGETQYF.

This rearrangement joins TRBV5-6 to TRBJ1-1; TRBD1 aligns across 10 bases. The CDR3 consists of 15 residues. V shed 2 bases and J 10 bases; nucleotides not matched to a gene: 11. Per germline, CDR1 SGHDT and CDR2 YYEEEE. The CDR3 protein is CASSFDRGQFGRAFF. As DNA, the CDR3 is TGTGCCAGCAGCTTCGACAGGGGGCAATTCGGTCGAGCTTTCTTT. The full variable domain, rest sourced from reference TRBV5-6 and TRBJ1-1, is DAGVTQSPTHLIKTRGQQVTLRCSPKSGHDTVSWYQQALGQGPQFIFQYYEEEERQRGNFPDRFSGHQFPNYSSELNVNALLLGDSALYLCASSFDRGQFGRAFFGQGTRLTVV.